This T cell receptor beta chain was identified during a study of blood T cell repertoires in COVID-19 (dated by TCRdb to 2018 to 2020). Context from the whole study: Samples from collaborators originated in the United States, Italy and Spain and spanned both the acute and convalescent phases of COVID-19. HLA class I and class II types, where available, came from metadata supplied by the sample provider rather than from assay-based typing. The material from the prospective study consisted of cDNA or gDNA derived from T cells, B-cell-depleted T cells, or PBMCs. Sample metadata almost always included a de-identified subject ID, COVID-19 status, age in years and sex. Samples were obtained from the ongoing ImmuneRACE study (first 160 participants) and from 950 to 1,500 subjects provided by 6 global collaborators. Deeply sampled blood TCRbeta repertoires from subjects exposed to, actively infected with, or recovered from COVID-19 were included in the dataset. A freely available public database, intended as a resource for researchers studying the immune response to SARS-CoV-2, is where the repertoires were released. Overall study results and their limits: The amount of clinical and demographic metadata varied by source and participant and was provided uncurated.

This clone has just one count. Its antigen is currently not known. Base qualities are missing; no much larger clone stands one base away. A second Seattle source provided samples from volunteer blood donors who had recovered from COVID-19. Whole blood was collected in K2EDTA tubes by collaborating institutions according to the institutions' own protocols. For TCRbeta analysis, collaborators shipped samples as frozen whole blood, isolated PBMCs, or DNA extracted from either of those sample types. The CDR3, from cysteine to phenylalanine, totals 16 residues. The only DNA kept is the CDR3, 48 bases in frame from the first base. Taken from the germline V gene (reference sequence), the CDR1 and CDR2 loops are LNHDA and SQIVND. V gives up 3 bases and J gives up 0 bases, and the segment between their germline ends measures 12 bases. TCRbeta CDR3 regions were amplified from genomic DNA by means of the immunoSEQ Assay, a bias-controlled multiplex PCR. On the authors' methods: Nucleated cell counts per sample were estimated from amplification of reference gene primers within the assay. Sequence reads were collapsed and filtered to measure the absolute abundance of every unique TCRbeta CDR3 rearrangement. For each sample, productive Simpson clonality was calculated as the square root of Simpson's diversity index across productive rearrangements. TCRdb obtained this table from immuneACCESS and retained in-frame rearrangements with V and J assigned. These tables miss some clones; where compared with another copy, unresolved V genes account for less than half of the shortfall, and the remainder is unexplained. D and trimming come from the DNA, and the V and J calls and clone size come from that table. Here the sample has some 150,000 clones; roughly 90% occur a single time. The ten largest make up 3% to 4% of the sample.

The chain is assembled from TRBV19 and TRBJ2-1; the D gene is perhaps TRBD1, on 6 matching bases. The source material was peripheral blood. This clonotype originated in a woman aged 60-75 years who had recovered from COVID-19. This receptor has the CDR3 CASSMRLDSSYNEQFF. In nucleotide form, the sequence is TGTGCCAGTAGTATGCGTTTGGACAGCTCCTACAATGAGCAGTTCTTC.